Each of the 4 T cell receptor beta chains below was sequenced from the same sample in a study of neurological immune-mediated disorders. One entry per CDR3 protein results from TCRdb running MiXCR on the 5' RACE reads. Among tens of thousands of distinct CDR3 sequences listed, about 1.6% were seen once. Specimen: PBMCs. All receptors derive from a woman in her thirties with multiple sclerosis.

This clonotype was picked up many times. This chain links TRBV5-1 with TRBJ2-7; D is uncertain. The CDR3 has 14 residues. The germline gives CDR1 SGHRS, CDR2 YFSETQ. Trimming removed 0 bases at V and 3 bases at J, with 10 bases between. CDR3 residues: CASSLVPGVYEQYF. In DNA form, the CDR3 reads TGCGCCAGCAGCTTGGTTCCAGGAGTCTACGAGCAGTACTTC. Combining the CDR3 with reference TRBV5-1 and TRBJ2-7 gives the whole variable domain KAGVTQTPRYLIKTRGQQVTLSCSPISGHRSVSWYQQTPGQGLQFLFEYFSETQRNKGNFPGRFSGRQFSNSRSEMNVSTLELGDSALYLCASSLVPGVYEQYFGPGTRLTVT.

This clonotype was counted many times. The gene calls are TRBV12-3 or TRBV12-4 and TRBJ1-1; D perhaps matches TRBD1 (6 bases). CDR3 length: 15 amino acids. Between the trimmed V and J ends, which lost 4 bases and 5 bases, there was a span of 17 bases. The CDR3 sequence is CASSWQGIKWTEAFF. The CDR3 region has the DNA TGTGCCAGCAGTTGGCAGGGGATAAAGTGGACTGAAGCTTTCTTT.

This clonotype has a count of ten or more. Here the CDR3 DNA reads TGTGCCAGCAGAGGACCTTTGGGGGGCAATTCACCCCTCCACTTT. Translating it yields CASRGPLGGNSPLHF. V and J are TRBV6-5 and TRBJ1-6, with a tentative D call TRBD1 (6 bases). The CDR3 is made up of 15 amino acids. Trimming cost V 6 bases and J 7 bases, with 16 bases left between them. Germline CDR1 MNHEY, CDR2 SVGAGI.

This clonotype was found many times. CDR3 residues: CASSLARPLRGTGELFF. The CDR3 region has the DNA TGCGCCAGCAGCTTGGCCAGACCCCTCAGGGGCACCGGGGAGCTGTTTTTT. The rearrangement joins TRBV5-1 to TRBJ2-2; possible D gene TRBD1, 6 bases. CDR3 length equals 17 residues. Looked up from germline, CDR1 is SGHRS and CDR2 is YFSETQ. Deletions cut 0 bases from V and 4 bases from J, with 16 bases between. Full variable domain (rest looked up from reference TRBV5-1 and TRBJ2-2): KAGVTQTPRYLIKTRGQQVTLSCSPISGHRSVSWYQQTPGQGLQFLFEYFSETQRNKGNFPGRFSGRQFSNSRSEMNVSTLELGDSALYLCASSLARPLRGTGELFFGEGSRLTVL.